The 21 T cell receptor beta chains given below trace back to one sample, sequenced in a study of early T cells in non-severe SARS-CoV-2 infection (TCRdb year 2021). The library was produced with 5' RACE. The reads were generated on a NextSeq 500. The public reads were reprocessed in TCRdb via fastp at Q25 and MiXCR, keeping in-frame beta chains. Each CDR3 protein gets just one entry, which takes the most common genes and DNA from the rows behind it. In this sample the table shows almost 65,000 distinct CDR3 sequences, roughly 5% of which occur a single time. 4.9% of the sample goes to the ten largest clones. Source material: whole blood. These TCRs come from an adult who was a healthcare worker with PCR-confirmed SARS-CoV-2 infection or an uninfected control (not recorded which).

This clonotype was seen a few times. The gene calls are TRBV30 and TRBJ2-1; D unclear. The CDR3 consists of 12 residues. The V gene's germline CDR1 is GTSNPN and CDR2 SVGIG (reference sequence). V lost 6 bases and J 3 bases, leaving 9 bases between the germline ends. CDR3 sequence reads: CACRTHYNEQFF. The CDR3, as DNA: TGTGCCTGCAGGACCCACTACAATGAGCAGTTCTTC.

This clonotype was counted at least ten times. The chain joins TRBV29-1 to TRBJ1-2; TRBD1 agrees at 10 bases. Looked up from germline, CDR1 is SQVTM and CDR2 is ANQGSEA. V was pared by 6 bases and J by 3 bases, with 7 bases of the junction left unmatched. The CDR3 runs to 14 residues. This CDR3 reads CSVGDRGRDYGYTF. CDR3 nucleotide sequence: TGCAGCGTGGGAGACAGGGGGCGAGACTATGGCTACACCTTC.

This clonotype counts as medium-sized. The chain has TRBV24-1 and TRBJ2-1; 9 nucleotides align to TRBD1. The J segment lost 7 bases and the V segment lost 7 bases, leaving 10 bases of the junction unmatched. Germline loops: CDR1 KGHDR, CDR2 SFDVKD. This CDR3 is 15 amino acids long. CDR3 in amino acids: CATRSGTGMGNEQFF. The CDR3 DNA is TGTGCCACCAGGTCCGGGACAGGGATGGGTAATGAGCAGTTCTTC.

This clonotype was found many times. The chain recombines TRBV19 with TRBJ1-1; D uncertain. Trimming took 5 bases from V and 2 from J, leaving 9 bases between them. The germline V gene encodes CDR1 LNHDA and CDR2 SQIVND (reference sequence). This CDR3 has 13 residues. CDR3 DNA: TGTGCCAGTAGTTCTGGCAGAAACACTGAAGCTTTCTTT. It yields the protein CASSSGRNTEAFF.

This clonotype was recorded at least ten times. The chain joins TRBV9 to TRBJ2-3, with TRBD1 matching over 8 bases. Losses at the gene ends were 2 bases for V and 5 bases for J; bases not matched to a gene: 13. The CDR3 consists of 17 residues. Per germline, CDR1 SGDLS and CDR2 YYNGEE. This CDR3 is CASSVAPGQGARDTQYF. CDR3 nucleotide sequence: TGTGCCAGCAGCGTTGCCCCCGGGCAGGGGGCAAGAGATACGCAGTATTTT.

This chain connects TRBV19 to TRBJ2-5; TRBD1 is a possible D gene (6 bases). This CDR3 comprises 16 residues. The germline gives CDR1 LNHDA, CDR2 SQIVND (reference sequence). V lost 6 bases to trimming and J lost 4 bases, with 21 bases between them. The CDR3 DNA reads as TGTGCCAGTAGGACTACAGGGTCTGGAACAGGAGAGACCCAGTACTTC. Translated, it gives CASRTTGSGTGETQYF.

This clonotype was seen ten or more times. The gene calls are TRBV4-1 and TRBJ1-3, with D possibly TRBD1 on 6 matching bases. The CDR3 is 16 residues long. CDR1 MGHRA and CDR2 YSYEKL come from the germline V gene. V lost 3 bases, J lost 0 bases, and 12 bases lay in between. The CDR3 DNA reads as TGCGCCAGCAGCCACACCACAGGGAACTCTGGAAACACCATATATTTT. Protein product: CASSHTTGNSGNTIYF.

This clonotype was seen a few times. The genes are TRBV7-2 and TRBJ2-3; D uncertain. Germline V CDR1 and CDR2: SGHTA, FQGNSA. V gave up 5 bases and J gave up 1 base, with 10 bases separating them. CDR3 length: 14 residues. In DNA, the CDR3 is TGTGCCAGCAGCCCCCAAGTAGGCACAGATACGCAGTATTTT. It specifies CASSPQVGTDTQYF.

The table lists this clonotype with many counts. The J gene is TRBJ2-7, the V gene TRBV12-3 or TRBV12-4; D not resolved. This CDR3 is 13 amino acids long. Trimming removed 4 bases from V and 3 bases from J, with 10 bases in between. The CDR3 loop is CASSSTGDYEQYF. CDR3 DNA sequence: TGTGCCAGCAGTTCTACTGGGGACTACGAGCAGTACTTC.

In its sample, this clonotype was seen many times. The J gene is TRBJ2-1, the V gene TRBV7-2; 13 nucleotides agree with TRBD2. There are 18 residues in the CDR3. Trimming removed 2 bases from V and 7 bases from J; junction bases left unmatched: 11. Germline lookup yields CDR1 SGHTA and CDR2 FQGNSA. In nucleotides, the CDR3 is TGTGCCAGCAGCTTACCCAGGACTAGCGGGAGACAGGCGAATGAGCAGTTCTTC. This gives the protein CASSLPRTSGRQANEQFF.

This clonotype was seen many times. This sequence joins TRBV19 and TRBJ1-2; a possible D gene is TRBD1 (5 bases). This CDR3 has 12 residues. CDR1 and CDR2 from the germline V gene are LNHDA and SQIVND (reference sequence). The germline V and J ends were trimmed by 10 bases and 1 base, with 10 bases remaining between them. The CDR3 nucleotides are TGTGCCACCGTGACAGATAACTATGGCTACACCTTC. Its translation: CATVTDNYGYTF.

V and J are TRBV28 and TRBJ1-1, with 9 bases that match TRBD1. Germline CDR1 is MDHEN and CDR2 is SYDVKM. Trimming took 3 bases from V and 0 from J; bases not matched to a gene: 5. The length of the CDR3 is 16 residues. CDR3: CASSLVGQGLNTEAFF. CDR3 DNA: TGTGCCAGCAGTTTGGTAGGACAGGGGTTGAACACTGAAGCTTTCTTT. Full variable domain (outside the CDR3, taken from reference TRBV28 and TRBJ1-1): DVKVTQSSRYLVKRTGEKVFLECVQDMDHENMFWYRQDPGLGLRLIYFSYDVKMKEKGDIPEGYSVSREKKERFSLILESASTNQTSMYLCASSLVGQGLNTEAFFGQGTRLTVV.

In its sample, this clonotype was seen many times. The CDR3 DNA reads TGTGCCAGCAGCCCACAGGTAGCGGGGAACAATGAGCAGTTCTTC. Translating it yields CASSPQVAGNNEQFF. This chain uses TRBV7-8 with TRBJ2-1; 8 bases agree with TRBD2. The length of the CDR3 is 15 residues. Germline lookup yields CDR1 SGHVS and CDR2 FQNEAQ. Trimming removed 5 bases from V and 5 bases from J; junction bases left unmatched: 8.

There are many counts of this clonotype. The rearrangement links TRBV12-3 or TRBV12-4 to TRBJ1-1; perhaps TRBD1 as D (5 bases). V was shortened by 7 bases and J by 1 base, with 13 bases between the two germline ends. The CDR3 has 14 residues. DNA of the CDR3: TGTGCCAGCACCCTTCGGGGGAGGAACACTGAAGCTTTCTTT. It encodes CASTLRGRNTEAFF.

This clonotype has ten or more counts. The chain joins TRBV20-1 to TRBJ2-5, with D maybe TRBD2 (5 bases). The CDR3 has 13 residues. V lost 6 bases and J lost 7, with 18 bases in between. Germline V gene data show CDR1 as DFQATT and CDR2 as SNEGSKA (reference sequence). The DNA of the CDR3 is TGCAGTGCAGACCCGGTCTTTGAGGGGACCCAGTACTTC. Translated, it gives CSADPVFEGTQYF.

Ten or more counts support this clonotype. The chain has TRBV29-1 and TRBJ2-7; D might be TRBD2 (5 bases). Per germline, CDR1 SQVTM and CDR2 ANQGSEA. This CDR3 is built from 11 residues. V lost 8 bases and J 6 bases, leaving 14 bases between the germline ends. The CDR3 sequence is CSIGISVEQYF. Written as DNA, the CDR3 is TGCAGCATAGGAATTAGCGTCGAGCAGTACTTC.

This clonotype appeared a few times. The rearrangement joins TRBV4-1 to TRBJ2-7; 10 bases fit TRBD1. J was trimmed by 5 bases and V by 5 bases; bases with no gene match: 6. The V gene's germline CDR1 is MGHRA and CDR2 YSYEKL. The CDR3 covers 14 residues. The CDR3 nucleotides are TGCGCCAGCAGCACCCGACAGGGGGCTGACGAGCAGTACTTC. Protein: CASSTRQGADEQYF.

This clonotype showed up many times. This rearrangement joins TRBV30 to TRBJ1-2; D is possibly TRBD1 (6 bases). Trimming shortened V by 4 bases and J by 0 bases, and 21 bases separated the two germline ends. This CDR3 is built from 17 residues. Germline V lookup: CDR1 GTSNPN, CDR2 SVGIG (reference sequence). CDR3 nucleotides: TGTGCCTGGACCCCACCGGGACATACACATTCTAACTATGGCTACACCTTC. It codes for CAWTPPGHTHSNYGYTF.

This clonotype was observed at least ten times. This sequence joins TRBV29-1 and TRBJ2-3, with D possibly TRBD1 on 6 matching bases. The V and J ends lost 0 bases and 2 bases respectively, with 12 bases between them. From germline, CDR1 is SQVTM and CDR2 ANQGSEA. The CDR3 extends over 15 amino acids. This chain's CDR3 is CSVEDLQGYTDTQYF. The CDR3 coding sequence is TGCAGCGTTGAAGATCTTCAGGGGTACACAGATACGCAGTATTTT.

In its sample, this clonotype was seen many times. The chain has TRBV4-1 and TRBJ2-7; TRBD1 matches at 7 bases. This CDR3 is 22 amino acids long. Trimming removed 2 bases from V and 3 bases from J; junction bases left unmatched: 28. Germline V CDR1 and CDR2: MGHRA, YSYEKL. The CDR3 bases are TGCGCCAGCAGCCAACCCGGGATGACAGGGCGTCCGCCTGCGCATCACCTCTACGAGCAGTACTTC. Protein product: CASSQPGMTGRPPAHHLYEQYF.

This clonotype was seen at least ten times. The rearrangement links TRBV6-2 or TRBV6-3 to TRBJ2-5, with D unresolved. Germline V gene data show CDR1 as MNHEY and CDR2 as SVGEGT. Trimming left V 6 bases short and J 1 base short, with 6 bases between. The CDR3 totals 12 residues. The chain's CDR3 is CASSWLQETQYF. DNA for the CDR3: TGTGCCAGCAGCTGGCTCCAAGAGACCCAGTACTTC.